A selection of T cell receptor beta chains follows, all from one sample in a study of identical twins. TCRdb passed the 5' RACE reads through MiXCR, listing each CDR3 protein once. The sample lists roughly 690,000 distinct CDR3 sequences, around 6% seen once, with 1.5% to 2% in the top ten. The sample consisted of naive T cells sorted from blood. The receptors were gathered from a man between 18 and 29 years old in good health. The CDR3 runs from the conserved cysteine through the conserved F or W. Each record gives: clone size, D gene, J gene, V gene, CDR3 DNA, CDR3 protein. A D gene is named only where the DNA matches it firmly. Clone sizes are given selectively: once, few, many, or a class where the clone is expanded.

>NA|NA|TRBJ2-5|TRBV25-1
TGTGCCAGCAGTGATCCCAAGACAGCAATACAAGAGACCCAGTACTTC
CASSDPKTAIQETQYF
>many|TRBD1|TRBJ1-4|TRBV12-3/TRBV12-4
TGTGCCAGCAGGCCAGGGACAGGCCGTTGGGCAAATGAAAAACTGTTTTTT
CASRPGTGRWANEKLFF
>many|NA|TRBJ2-2|TRBV6-5
TGTGCCAGCAGTTACGTTTCGGAGCCCGGGGAGCTGTTTTTT
CASSYVSEPGELFF
>NA|NA|TRBJ2-1|TRBV5-1
TGCGCCAGCACCCAAGACAGGACCTACAATGAGCAGTTCTTC
CASTQDRTYNEQFF
>many|NA|TRBJ2-1|TRBV6-6
TGTGCCAGCAGTTACTCCCTCCACGATGAGCAGTTCTTC
CASSYSLHDEQFF
>few|TRBD2|TRBJ2-5|TRBV4-1
TGCGCCAGCAGCCATCTCCCCGGGGGGAAGGGAGAGACCCAGTACTTC
CASSHLPGGKGETQYF
>many|TRBD2|TRBJ2-3|TRBV6-1
TGTGCCACATGGACCGGGACTAGCTCCACAGATACGCAGTATTTT
CATWTGTSSTDTQYF
>many|TRBD1|TRBJ2-7|TRBV4-3
TGCGCCAGCAGCCAAGGGACAGGGGTGTACGAGCAGTACTTC
CASSQGTGVYEQYF
>many|TRBD1|TRBJ2-7|TRBV27
TGTGCCTCCGGTCCCTCGGCCGGGACAGGGGTGTACGAGCAGTACTTC
CASGPSAGTGVYEQYF
>few|NA|TRBJ2-5|TRBV11-1
TGTGCCAGCAGACCCGGGGGCCGACAGGCGAGGGTCATGTGGACCCAGTACTTC
CASRPGGRQARVMWTQYF
>many|NA|TRBJ2-1|TRBV27
TGTGCCAGCAGTGGAAGGGACAATGAGCAGTTCTTC
CASSGRDNEQFF
>many|NA|TRBJ2-2|TRBV20-1
TGCAGTGCCGGTGGGGCCTCGGGGACCGGGGAGCTGTTTTTT
CSAGGASGTGELFF
>few|NA|TRBJ1-2|TRBV5-6
TGTGCCAGCAGCTTGGTTCTTCGGGGGGGGTACGATAACTATGGCTACACCTTC
CASSLVLRGGYDNYGYTF
>many|NA|TRBJ2-3|TRBV29-1
TGCAGCGTTGTTAGGGACGCCAATCGGGAAGATACGCAGTATTTT
CSVVRDANREDTQYF
>many|NA|TRBJ1-6|TRBV12-3/TRBV12-4
TGTGCCAGCAGAGAGACTCCGGGACCTAATTCACCCCTCCACTTT
CASRETPGPNSPLHF
>NA|NA|TRBJ2-4|TRBV5-6
TGTGCCAGCAGCTTCGGATCCGTCGGGGCGAACATTCAGTACTTC
CASSFGSVGANIQYF
>NA|NA|TRBJ2-1|TRBV20-1
TGCAGTGCTAGAGCCAGAGACAGAATCAACAATGAGCAGTTCTTC
CSARARDRINNEQFF
>many|TRBD2|TRBJ2-1|TRBV5-1
TGCGCCAGCAGCCTCCCAGGTAGCGGGAGGAATGAGCAGTTCTTC
CASSLPGSGRNEQFF
>many|NA|TRBJ2-5|TRBV29-1
TGCAGCGTTGAAGAGTGGGCGGGGACCCAAGAGACCCAGTACTTC
CSVEEWAGTQETQYF
>NA|NA|TRBJ2-5|TRBV7-2
TGTGCCAGCAGCTTAGCGCCCGCTGTCCTGCGCCCAGAGACCCAGTACTTC
CASSLAPAVLRPETQYF
>many|NA|TRBJ2-1|TRBV12-3/TRBV12-4
TGTGCCAGCAGTTTCGGTCTAGATAATGAGCAGTTCTTC
CASSFGLDNEQFF
>many|NA|TRBJ2-4|TRBV11-2
TGTGCCAGCAGCTCCAGCCCGGGGAACATTCAGTACTTC
CASSSSPGNIQYF
>few|TRBD2|TRBJ2-7|TRBV6-1
TGTGCCAGCAGACCCACTAGCGGAGTTTACGAGCAGTACTTC
CASRPTSGVYEQYF
>many|TRBD2|TRBJ2-4|TRBV10-3
TGTGCCATCAGAGCCGGGGGGGGCGCGGACATTCAGTACTTC
CAIRAGGGADIQYF
>few|NA|TRBJ1-2|TRBV7-2
TGTGCCAGCAGCTTAGTTGAAGGGTTCAACTATGGCTACACCTTC
CASSLVEGFNYGYTF
>few|TRBD2|TRBJ2-1|TRBV27
TGTGCCAGCGTAACACTAGCGGGAGGGCTATGGAGTGAGCAGTTCTTC
CASVTLAGGLWSEQFF
>many|NA|TRBJ1-5|TRBV12-3/TRBV12-4
TGTGCCAGCAGTTTAGGGTTGCGTCAGCCCCAGCATTTT
CASSLGLRQPQHF
>few|NA|TRBJ1-2|TRBV30
TGTGCCTGGAGTCGGGACGGGGAGACCTATGGCTACACCTTC
CAWSRDGETYGYTF
>many|NA|TRBJ2-1|TRBV27
TGTGCCAGCAGTTTTTCGGCTATCAATGAGCAGTTCTTC
CASSFSAINEQFF
>few|NA|TRBJ2-3|TRBV15
TGTGCCACCAGCAGAGATTTGAAGGAAGGCACAGATACGCAGTATTTT
CATSRDLKEGTDTQYF
>many|NA|TRBJ2-2|TRBV10-3
TGTGCCATCAGTCGCGGCTCCCTGGGGACCGGGGAGCTGTTTTTT
CAISRGSLGTGELFF
>NA|NA|TRBJ1-1|TRBV7-9
TGTGCCAGCAGCTTAGTCCCAGAGAACACTGAAGCTTTCTTT
CASSLVPENTEAFF
>many|TRBD2|TRBJ2-1|TRBV12-3/TRBV12-4
TGTGCCACCAGTGGGGGACTAACTCTTCAGTTCTTC
CATSGGLTLQFF
>many|TRBD2|TRBJ2-1|TRBV20-1
TGCAGTGCTAGAGATTTGACTAGCGGGATTCTGGGTGAGCAGTTCTTC
CSARDLTSGILGEQFF
>NA|NA|TRBJ2-3|TRBV10-3
TGTGCCATCAGTGTTGGACTAAGCACAGATACGCAGTATTTT
CAISVGLSTDTQYF
>many|NA|TRBJ2-3|TRBV25-1
TGTGCCAGCAGTGAACCCCGTGCGGATACGCAGTATTTT
CASSEPRADTQYF
>many|NA|TRBJ2-3|TRBV21-1
TGTGCCAGCAGAAAAGGAAACCAGGTTGCGGATACGCAGTATTTT
CASRKGNQVADTQYF
>many|NA|TRBJ2-1|TRBV12-3/TRBV12-4
TGTGCCAGCAGTTCCAGCTCCTACAATGAGCAGTTCTTC
CASSSSSYNEQFF
>many|NA|TRBJ2-3|TRBV12-3/TRBV12-4
TGTGCCAGCAGTTTTCTGCAGAGAGGGGGGGGGACGCAGTATTTT
CASSFLQRGGGTQYF
>few|NA|TRBJ1-2|TRBV12-3/TRBV12-4
TGTGCCAGCAGTGATCTTATGAAGACCAACTATGGCTACACCTTC
CASSDLMKTNYGYTF
>NA|TRBD1|TRBJ1-2|TRBV12-3/TRBV12-4
TGTGCCAGCAGAGGGACAGGGGGAAGTGGCTACACCTTC
CASRGTGGSGYTF
>few|NA|TRBJ2-7|TRBV30
TGTGCCTGGGGGGGGTCTAGGTACGAGCAGTACTTC
CAWGGSRYEQYF
>NA|TRBD2|TRBJ2-2|TRBV30
TGTGCCTGGAGTGTCCGTCCTAGCGGGAGGCTTGGGGAGCTGTTTTTT
CAWSVRPSGRLGELFF
>many|TRBD1|TRBJ2-7|TRBV20-1
TGCAGTGCTAGAAAGGGGGCAGGCCGCTACGAGCAGTACTTC
CSARKGAGRYEQYF